Presented here are 28 T cell receptor beta chains from one specimen sequenced in a study of blood T cell repertoires in COVID-19. The method was immunoSEQ multiplex PCR; TCRdb's version includes in-frame clones alone and lacks a portion of them. The repertoire has 87,000 or so clones, 80% to 90% of them found once; the top ten carry less than 5%. The sample comprised peripheral blood. The receptors here all came from a woman older than 75 with acute or convalescent COVID-19.

The chain has TRBV12-3 or TRBV12-4 and TRBJ2-1, with D unresolved. This CDR3 is 11 amino acids long. Between the trimmed V and J ends, which lost 7 bases and 10 bases, there was a span of 11 bases. DNA of the CDR3: TGTGCCAGCATCACTAACGGCGAGCAGTTCTTC. Its translation is CASITNGEQFF.

The V call is TRBV15, the J call TRBJ2-4; D unclear. Germline V gene data show CDR1 as LNHNV and CDR2 as YYDKDF (reference sequence). CDR3 length: 15 residues. The V and J ends lost 1 base and 8 bases respectively, with 15 bases between them. CDR3 residues: CATSRGLQVVDIQYF. The CDR3 DNA reads as TGTGCCACCAGCAGAGGTCTGCAGGTAGTGGACATTCAGTACTTC.

The chain employs TRBV7-8 and TRBJ2-5, with D possibly matching TRBD2 (5 bases). The CDR3 is 16 amino acids. Germline loops: CDR1 SGHVS, CDR2 FQNEAQ. The V end lost 5 bases, the J end lost 2 bases, and 18 bases lay between the germline ends. In DNA, the CDR3 is TGTGCCAGCAGCCGCATTAGCCTCTCGGGACAAGAGACCCAGTACTTC. Its protein product is CASSRISLSGQETQYF.

The V gene is TRBV12-3 or TRBV12-4, the J gene TRBJ1-1; D is uncertain. Trimming took 8 bases from V and 6 from J, leaving 13 bases between them. The CDR3 is 12 amino acids. The CDR3 sequence is CASGWESPEAFF. DNA of the CDR3: TGTGCCAGCGGATGGGAGAGCCCTGAAGCTTTCTTT.

V and J are TRBV12-3 or TRBV12-4 and TRBJ2-1; D unclear. The CDR3 is 12 residues long. Trimming removed 5 bases from V and 2 bases from J, with 4 bases in between. The CDR3 region is CASSPAYNEQFF. The CDR3 nucleotides read TGTGCCAGCAGTCCGGCCTACAATGAGCAGTTCTTC.

This sequence joins TRBV2 and TRBJ1-1; 8 nucleotides match TRBD1. The CDR3 sequence is 12 residues long. Germline V gene data show CDR1 as SNHLY and CDR2 as FYNNEI. Germline trimming cut 4 bases from V and 10 bases from J; bases unmatched to any gene: 5. In DNA form, the CDR3 reads TGTGCCAGCAGTGGACAGGGGCGGGGAGCTTTCTTT. Protein product: CASSGQGRGAFF. The full variable domain, its missing parts supplied by reference TRBV2 and TRBJ1-1, is EPEVTQTPSHQVTQMGQEVILRCVPISNHLYFYWYRQILGQKVEFLVSFYNNEISEKSEIFDDQFSVERPDGSNFTLKIRSTKLEDSAMYFCASSGQGRGAFFGQGTRLTVV.

This chain connects TRBV19 to TRBJ2-1, with D unclear. V shed 5 bases and J shed 6 bases, with 11 bases lying between them. Germline V gene data show CDR1 as LNHDA and CDR2 as SQIVND (reference sequence). There are 13 residues in the CDR3. The CDR3 protein is CASSLNNFNEQFF. Written as DNA, the CDR3 is TGTGCCAGTAGTCTGAATAACTTCAATGAGCAGTTCTTC.

The CDR3 nucleotides are TGTGCCAGCAGCACCACGACAGGGACGGCCACCGGGGAGCTGTTTTTT. Protein sequence: CASSTTTGTATGELFF. The V call is TRBV13, the J call TRBJ2-2, with 7 bases matching TRBD1. Germline-derived CDR1 and CDR2 are PRHDT and FYEKMQ (reference sequence). The CDR3 contains 16 residues. The V segment lost 5 bases and the J segment 4 bases; nucleotides outside the gene matches: 10. Filled out from reference TRBV13 and TRBJ2-2, the complete variable domain reads AAGVIQSPRHLIKEKRETATLKCYPIPRHDTVYWYQQGPGQDPQFLISFYEKMQSDKGSIPDRFSAQQFSDYHSELNMSSLELGDSALYFCASSTTTGTATGELFFGEGSRLTVL.

The chain combines TRBV3-1 (or the pseudogene TRBV3-2) with TRBJ1-5, with 9 bases fitting TRBD1. The CDR3 is 16 residues long. In germline, CDR1 is LGHDT, CDR2 YNNKEL (reference sequence). Germline trimming cut 1 base from V and 7 bases from J; bases unmatched to any gene: 8. CDR3 nucleotides: TGTGCCAGCAGCCAAGGATGGGACAGGGTCTGGCAGCCCCAGCATTTT. Translated: CASSQGWDRVWQPQHF.

V usage is TRBV10-3 and J usage is TRBJ1-1; 9 bases are shared with TRBD1. Per germline, CDR1 ENHRY and CDR2 SYGVKD. V dropped 7 bases and J dropped 4; count of bases not matched to a gene: 7. CDR3 length: 14 residues. CDR3 sequence reads: CAINPGTGTTEAFF. The CDR3 DNA reads TGTGCCATCAACCCCGGGACAGGGACCACTGAAGCTTTCTTT.

V usage is TRBV4-1 and J usage is TRBJ2-3; 8 nucleotides match TRBD1. V trimming: 0 bases; J trimming: 2 bases; junction bases outside the gene matches: 13. The CDR3 spans 19 residues. CDR1 is MGHRA, CDR2 YSYEKL, per germline. CDR3 residues: CASSQEEQGVGEFTDTQYF. DNA of the CDR3: TGCGCCAGCAGCCAAGAGGAACAGGGGGTAGGAGAATTCACAGATACGCAGTATTTT.

The genes are TRBV19 and TRBJ2-1, with 12 nucleotides matching TRBD1. This CDR3 has 16 amino acids. Germline assignment: CDR1 LNHDA and CDR2 SQIVND (reference sequence). V dropped 2 bases and J dropped 7; count of bases not matched to a gene: 6. The CDR3 DNA sequence: TGTGCCAGTAGTATAAGGGGACAGGGGGCACGGAATGAGCAGTTCTTC. Amino acids: CASSIRGQGARNEQFF.

The gene calls are TRBV29-1 and TRBJ2-7, with TRBD1 identical over 8 bases. V lost 4 bases to trimming and J lost 3 bases; unmatched junction nucleotides: 17. In germline, CDR1 is SQVTM, CDR2 ANQGSEA. This CDR3 is 17 amino acids long. The CDR3 coding sequence is TGCAGCGTTGTGGTGGGGGGATTGGACAGGGCACACTACGAGCAGTACTTC. Protein sequence: CSVVVGGLDRAHYEQYF.

A word on this clone: Compared with germline, one end of the junction differs, possibly owing to a read error. This sequence joins TRBV5-1 and TRBJ1-4; 7 nucleotides match TRBD1. The CDR3 consists of 15 residues. The V gene's germline CDR1 is SGHRS and CDR2 YFSETQ. CDR3 loop: CASSFEGAAKEKLFF. In nucleotides, the CDR3 is TGCGCCAGCAGCTTTGAGGGGGCGGCTAAGGAAAAACTGTTTTTT.

The gene calls are TRBV7-8 and TRBJ2-1; D not resolved. There are 17 residues in the CDR3. CDR1 is SGHVS, CDR2 FQNEAQ, per germline. Trimming left V 5 bases short and J 0 bases short, with 17 bases between. The DNA for the CDR3 is TGTGCCAGCAGCGGCTCTTTTGCGGCGAGCTCCTACAATGAGCAGTTCTTC. Its protein product is CASSGSFAASSYNEQFF.

This clone has just a few counts. The rearrangement links TRBV19 to TRBJ2-7, with D possibly TRBD2 on 6 matching bases. The V gene's germline CDR1 is LNHDA and CDR2 SQIVND (reference sequence). CDR3 size: 14 residues. The ends were cut back, 4 bases at V and 5 bases at J, with 15 bases in the middle. CDR3 amino acids: CASSSYAGLDEQYF. CDR3 bases: TGTGCCAGTAGTAGCTATGCGGGATTGGACGAGCAGTACTTC.

The rearrangement links TRBV7-8 to TRBJ2-1, with 8 bases that match TRBD2. The V gene end was trimmed by 3 bases and the J gene end by 10 bases; junction bases not matched to a gene: 20. The CDR3 covers 18 residues. The germline CDR1 and CDR2 sequences are SGHVS and FQNEAQ. The CDR3 protein is CASSFYQSTSDTQEEQFF. Written as DNA, the CDR3 is TGTGCCAGCAGCTTTTATCAATCGACTAGCGACACCCAAGAAGAGCAGTTCTTC.

Only one count was recorded for this clone. This sequence joins TRBV7-2 and TRBJ2-5, with 11 bases lining up with TRBD1. V lost 1 base and J lost 4; bases outside the gene matches: 2. The CDR3 covers 15 residues. Germline assignment: CDR1 SGHTA and CDR2 FQGNSA. The CDR3 bases are TGTGCCAGCAGCTTAGAGGGGACAGGGGGAGAGACCCAGTACTTC. Translation gives CASSLEGTGGETQYF. The entire variable domain, with the rest obtained from reference TRBV7-2 and TRBJ2-5, is as follows: GAGVSQSPSNKVTEKGKDVELRCDPISGHTALYWYRQSLGQGLEFLIYFQGNSAPDKSGLPSDRFSAERTGGSVSTLTIQRTQQEDSAVYLCASSLEGTGGETQYFGPGTRLLVL.

This chain connects TRBV7-2 to TRBJ1-1; tentatively, D is TRBD1 (6 bases). V was clipped by 5 bases and J by 0 bases, with 10 bases between them. This CDR3 region has 14 residues. Germline CDR1 SGHTA, CDR2 FQGNSA. The CDR3, as DNA: TGTGCCAGCAGCGTCAGGGGCCTGAACACTGAAGCTTTCTTT. Translated: CASSVRGLNTEAFF.

This clone came up a few times. The chain joins TRBV5-1 to TRBJ2-7; 9 bases match TRBD2. The germline gives CDR1 SGHRS, CDR2 YFSETQ. The CDR3 consists of 15 residues. Losses at the gene ends were 3 bases for V and 2 bases for J; bases not matched to a gene: 6. The CDR3 is CASSSFSSGTYEQYF. In DNA, the CDR3 is TGCGCCAGCAGCTCCTTTTCTAGCGGGACCTACGAGCAGTACTTC.

V usage is TRBV2 and J usage is TRBJ1-4; 8 bases map to TRBD1. Germline V gene lookup returns CDR1 SNHLY and CDR2 FYNNEI. The CDR3 is made up of 13 amino acids. The junction had 3 bases not matched to a gene; V was cut back by 4 bases and J by 8 bases. CDR3 amino acids: CASSVRQGEKLFF. CDR3 DNA: TGTGCCAGCAGTGTGAGACAGGGGGAAAAACTGTTTTTT.

The chain has TRBV7-3 and TRBJ2-1; tentatively, D is TRBD1 (6 bases). Trimming took 5 bases from V and 5 from J, leaving 10 bases between them. Germline V gene lookup returns CDR1 SGHTA and CDR2 FQGTGA. The CDR3 is made up of 13 amino acids. In DNA form, the CDR3 reads TGTGCCAGCAGCACGAAGGGGGACAATGAGCAGTTCTTC. This sequence encodes CASSTKGDNEQFF.

The gene calls are TRBV19 and TRBJ1-4; TRBD1 aligns across 8 bases. V dropped 5 bases and J dropped 7; count of bases not matched to a gene: 9. Germline V gene data show CDR1 as LNHDA and CDR2 as SQIVND (reference sequence). This CDR3 spans 15 amino acids. As DNA, the CDR3 is TGTGCCAGTAGTGGAAGGACAGGGCGATTTGAAAAACTGTTTTTT. It yields the protein CASSGRTGRFEKLFF.

The V call is TRBV5-1, the J call TRBJ2-1, with 7 bases aligning to TRBD2. Per germline, CDR1 SGHRS and CDR2 YFSETQ. V was clipped by 0 bases and J by 6 bases; unmatched bases: 9. The CDR3 extends over 16 amino acids. The DNA for the CDR3 is TGCGCCAGCAGCTTGGTTTCTAGCGGAAGTTTCAATGAGCAGTTCTTC. Translated: CASSLVSSGSFNEQFF.

This clone was seen once. The chain is built from TRBV18 and TRBJ1-1; 9 bases fit TRBD1. The germline CDR1 and CDR2 sequences are KGHSH and LQKENI. Trimming cost V 3 bases and J 4 bases; bases outside gene matches: 3. CDR3 length: 14 amino acids. CDR3 sequence reads: CASSPKQGATEAFF. CDR3 DNA: TGTGCCAGCTCACCGAAACAGGGGGCCACTGAAGCTTTCTTT.

The count of this clone is one. CDR3 loop: CASSLVSTGEGYTF. CDR3 bases: TGTGCCAGCAGCTTAGTATCAACAGGGGAAGGCTACACCTTC. The chain recombines TRBV7-2 with TRBJ1-2, with 7 bases matching TRBD1. The CDR3 contains 14 residues. The germline CDR1 and CDR2 sequences are SGHTA and FQGNSA. Germline trimming cut 1 base from V and 8 bases from J; bases unmatched to any gene: 7. The variable domain in full, completed from reference TRBV7-2 and TRBJ1-2, reads GAGVSQSPSNKVTEKGKDVELRCDPISGHTALYWYRQSLGQGLEFLIYFQGNSAPDKSGLPSDRFSAERTGGSVSTLTIQRTQQEDSAVYLCASSLVSTGEGYTFGSGTRLTVV.

The chain has TRBV4-1 and TRBJ1-2; 7 nucleotides line up with TRBD1. This CDR3 contains 14 residues. From germline, CDR1 is MGHRA and CDR2 YSYEKL. J gave up 8 bases and V 1 base, and 7 bases lay outside the gene matches. The CDR3 here is CASSQGTGALGYTF. The CDR3 DNA reads as TGCGCCAGCAGCCAAGGTACAGGGGCTTTGGGCTACACCTTC.

This clone was seen a few times. The chain joins TRBV19 to TRBJ2-3; weak D call: TRBD1 (7 bases). This CDR3 spans 16 amino acids. The V end was cut by 3 bases, the J end by 7 bases, with 20 bases between. Germline loops: CDR1 LNHDA, CDR2 SQIVND (reference sequence). The CDR3 sequence is CASSMPSTGAGNTQYF. As DNA, the CDR3 is TGTGCCAGTAGTATGCCCTCCACAGGGGCGGGAAATACGCAGTATTTT.